A single sample is the source of the 30 T cell receptor beta chains below, sequenced in a study of CD8+CD57+ T cells in acquired aplastic anemia. Genomic DNA, the template, was used for profiling of the TCR beta VDJ and CDR3. TCRdb re-analysed the reads in MiXCR, keeping a single row per CDR3 protein. Of 60,000 or so distinct CDR3 sequences listed, less than 65% are singletons. The sequencing input was sorted CD4+, CD8+, or CD8+CD57+ T cells (not recorded which) from PBMCs. The origin of the receptors is a human donor in good health, serving as a control.

By its share, this clonotype is medium-sized (0.01 to 0.1%). V gene TRBV19 combines with J gene TRBJ1-5; possibly TRBD1 for D (5 bases). The V gene lost 8 bases and the J gene lost 4 bases, with 9 bases spanning the gap. This CDR3 contains 12 residues. CDR1 is LNHDA and CDR2 is SQIVND in the germline V gene (reference sequence). The CDR3 DNA follows: TGTGCCAGTCAGGGACGGAATCAGCCCCAGCATTTT. Translation gives CASQGRNQPQHF.

The V and J genes are TRBV24-1 and TRBJ1-4; D might be TRBD1 (5 bases). V gave up 3 bases and J gave up 7 bases, with 14 bases separating them. The CDR3 is 15 amino acids. Germline V lookup: CDR1 KGHDR, CDR2 SFDVKD. CDR3 sequence: CATSDPQGGVEKLFF. Written as DNA, the CDR3 is TGTGCCACCAGTGATCCCCAGGGCGGGGTTGAAAAACTGTTTTTT.

Ten or more counts support this clonotype. The rearrangement uses TRBV7-2 and TRBJ1-5; TRBD1 matches at 7 bases. V was clipped by 2 bases and J by 6 bases; unmatched bases: 4. This CDR3 has 14 residues. Germline CDR1 SGHTA, CDR2 FQGNSA. The CDR3 spells CASSLRQGGQPQHF. CDR3 bases: TGTGCCAGCAGCTTAAGACAGGGAGGTCAGCCCCAGCATTTT.

V gene TRBV9 combines with J gene TRBJ1-6, with 9 bases fitting TRBD1. Per the germline V gene, CDR1 is SGDLS and CDR2 is YYNGEE. The CDR3 runs to 15 residues. Trimming at V came to 5 bases and at J to 7 bases, leaving 7 bases not matched to a gene. The CDR3 DNA sequence: TGTGCCAGCAGTCCGGCGACAGGGGGAAATTCACCCCTCCACTTT. Its translation is CASSPATGGNSPLHF. Full variable domain (rest looked up from reference TRBV9 and TRBJ1-6): DSGVTQTPKHLITATGQRVTLRCSPRSGDLSVYWYQQSLDQGLQFLIQYYNGEERAKGNILERFSAQQFPDLHSELNLSSLELGDSALYFCASSPATGGNSPLHFGNGTRLTVT.

The CDR3 here is CAIAQELAGGPTYF. DNA for the CDR3: TGTGCCATCGCCCAGGAACTAGCGGGGGGACCGACGTACTTC. The gene calls are TRBV10-3 and TRBJ2-5, with 12 bases identical to TRBD2. CDR1 and CDR2 (germline): ENHRY, SYGVKD. The CDR3 consists of 14 residues. V shed 8 bases, J shed 13 bases, and the junction held 14 bases outside the gene matches.

The CDR3 DNA is TGCAGCGTTGCGGGGTCACTTCAAGAGACCCAGTACTTC. Its protein is CSVAGSLQETQYF. This chain links TRBV29-1 with TRBJ2-7, with a weak D call TRBD2 (5 bases). The J call may be faulty, since TRBJ2-5 better matches the DNA end. The germline V gene encodes CDR1 SQVTM and CDR2 ANQGSEA. The CDR3 loop spans 13 amino acids.

In its sample, this clonotype was seen many times. This chain links TRBV6-1 with TRBJ2-7; possible D gene TRBD1, 5 bases. CDR3 length: 12 amino acids. The germline V gene encodes CDR1 MNHNS and CDR2 SASEGT. V dropped 6 bases and J dropped 6 bases, with 12 bases sitting between them. The CDR3 coding sequence is TGTGCCAGCAGCGATCAGGGATTCGAGCAGTACTTC. This translates into CASSDQGFEQYF.

This clonotype has a count of ten or more. For the CDR3, the DNA is TGTGCCAGCAGCTTGGGAGGGAGCTCCTACAATGAGCAGTTCTTC. The encoded protein is CASSLGGSSYNEQFF. The V gene is TRBV5-4, the J gene TRBJ2-1, with a tentative D call TRBD2 (5 bases). V dropped 0 bases and J dropped 0 bases, with 7 bases sitting between them. Germline V gives CDR1 SGHNT, CDR2 YYREEE (reference sequence). The CDR3 spans 15 residues.

This chain uses TRBV10-3 with TRBJ1-6; TRBD1 agrees at 9 bases. After removal of 6 bases from V and 13 bases from J, the junction contained 13 bases not matched to a gene. CDR3 size: 15 residues. The germline CDR1 and CDR2 sequences are ENHRY and SYGVKD. In nucleotides, the CDR3 is TGTGCCATCAGGAAGGGACAGGGAAACGGCGTGCCCCTCCACTTT. Translated: CAIRKGQGNGVPLHF.

With regard to this clonotype: Its ends do not fully match the called genes, so a read error is possible. The chain is built from TRBV10-2 and TRBJ2-5; TRBD2 is a possible D gene (5 bases). The CDR3 has 14 amino acids. Germline-derived CDR1 and CDR2 are WSHSY and SAAADI. DNA for the CDR3: TGTGCCATCAGTGAGATGGGGAGACGAGAGACCCAGTACTTC. It codes for CAISEMGRRETQYF.

The rearrangement links TRBV2 to TRBJ2-3; TRBD2 matches 7 bases. CDR3 length equals 13 residues. CDR1 and CDR2 from the germline V gene are SNHLY and FYNNEI. With 10 bases clipped from V and 8 bases from J, the junction kept 12 bases outside the gene matches. The CDR3 coding sequence is TGTGCCACCGTGGGACTACTGGGGCCTACGCAGTATTTT. This translates into CATVGLLGPTQYF.

This clonotype showed up just once. The rearrangement uses TRBV15 and TRBJ1-2, with 9 nucleotides matching TRBD1. The CDR3 sequence is 14 residues long. CDR1 is LNHNV and CDR2 is YYDKDF in the germline V gene (reference sequence). This CDR3 is CAGRRDRESGGYTF. The CDR3 nucleotides are TGTGCTGGGCGCCGGGACAGGGAATCAGGTGGCTACACCTTC.

This clonotype was picked up many times. The chain uses TRBV6-1 and TRBJ2-7, with 9 bases matching TRBD2. V shed 7 bases and J 2 bases; nucleotides not matched to a gene: 3. Germline loops: CDR1 MNHNS, CDR2 SASEGT. The CDR3 runs to 13 residues. This CDR3 is CASTSSGAYEQYF. As DNA, the CDR3 is TGTGCCAGCACCTCTAGCGGGGCCTACGAGCAGTACTTC.

This clonotype was seen ten or more times. The rearrangement joins TRBV6-1 to TRBJ2-1; D is undetermined. The germline V gene encodes CDR1 MNHNS and CDR2 SASEGT. Trimming took off 7 bases at V and 4 bases at J, with 8 bases between the two ends. This CDR3 spans 12 amino acids. The CDR3 loop is CASINRYNEQFF. CDR3 in DNA: TGTGCCAGCATCAACAGATACAATGAGCAGTTCTTC.

This clonotype was detected many times. The V gene is TRBV30, the J gene TRBJ1-1, with D possibly being TRBD1 (6 bases). Germline V gene lookup returns CDR1 GTSNPN and CDR2 SVGIG (reference sequence). The CDR3 spans 14 residues. Trimming cost V 4 bases and J 0 bases, with 12 bases left between them. The CDR3 spells CAWTRQVLNTEAFF. The CDR3 coding sequence is TGTGCCTGGACCCGACAGGTCTTGAACACTGAAGCTTTCTTT.

The genes are TRBV10-2 and TRBJ1-5; D might be TRBD1 (6 bases). In germline, CDR1 is WSHSY, CDR2 SAAADI. The V and J ends lost 2 bases and 11 bases respectively, with 16 bases between them. The CDR3 extends over 14 amino acids. The CDR3 region is CASSEIGGQETQHF. The CDR3 nucleotides read TGCGCCAGCAGTGAGATTGGGGGACAAGAGACCCAGCATTTT.

This clonotype occurred many times. This clone may be a read error of a much larger clone one base away. The chain has TRBV5-6 and TRBJ1-6; D is undetermined. This CDR3 is built from 15 residues. Germline values: CDR1 SGHDT, CDR2 YYEEEE. Trimming took off 4 bases at V and 8 bases at J, with 16 bases between the two ends. CDR3 DNA sequence: TGTGCCAGCAGCCTTCTCAGCGGGAGCTATTCACCCCTCCACTTT. Amino acid sequence: CASSLLSGSYSPLHF.

The rearrangement uses TRBV6-4 and TRBJ1-6, with unresolved D. The CDR3 contains 10 residues. V shed 7 bases and J shed 9 bases, with 4 bases lying between them. Germline values: CDR1 MRHNA, CDR2 SNTAGT. CDR3 nucleotides: TGTGCCAGCATCGTTTCACCCCTCCACTTT. Amino acid sequence: CASIVSPLHF.

In this sample, this clonotype turned up once. The CDR3 DNA follows: TGTGCCAGGAGGGATTATGGCTACACCTTC. Protein: CARRDYGYTF. This rearrangement joins TRBV2 to TRBJ1-2; no definite D call. Trimming shortened V by 9 bases and J by 5 bases, and 7 bases separated the two germline ends. The CDR3 is 10 amino acids. Germline CDR1 reads SNHLY; CDR2 reads FYNNEI.

This rearrangement joins TRBV29-1 to TRBJ2-5; the match to TRBD2 covers 10 bases. Germline V gene lookup returns CDR1 SQVTM and CDR2 ANQGSEA. There are 14 residues in the CDR3. The trim removed 7 bases at V and 2 bases at J, leaving 7 bases unmatched. The CDR3 bases are TGCAGCGCCGAAGGACTAGCGGTACAAGAGACCCAGTACTTC. Translating it yields CSAEGLAVQETQYF. Variable domain in full (rest from reference TRBV29-1 and TRBJ2-5): SAVISQKPSRDICQRGTSLTIQCQVDSQVTMMFWYRQQPGQSLTLIATANQGSEATYESGFVIDKFPISRPNLTFSTLTVSNMSPEDSSIYLCSAEGLAVQETQYFGPGTRLLVL.

This clonotype is medium-sized in the sample. The chain joins TRBV7-3 to TRBJ2-5; TRBD2 matches 8 bases. CDR3 length equals 13 residues. Germline CDR1 SGHTA, CDR2 FQGTGA. V shed 3 bases, J shed 5 bases, and the junction held 2 bases outside the gene matches. CDR3: CASSLSGSETQYF. CDR3 sequence (DNA): TGTGCCAGCAGCTTGAGCGGGAGCGAGACCCAGTACTTC.

The V call is TRBV19, the J call TRBJ2-5; 10 bases align to TRBD2. Germline trimming cut 5 bases from V and 9 bases from J; bases unmatched to any gene: 9. Germline V CDR1 and CDR2: LNHDA, SQIVND (reference sequence). This CDR3 has 14 amino acids. The CDR3 loop reads CASSLAGAGVAQYF. The DNA for the CDR3 is TGTGCCAGTAGTCTAGCGGGGGCGGGTGTGGCCCAGTACTTC.

CDR3 loop: CASSQFGQGNEKLFF. Here the CDR3 DNA reads TGTGCCAGCAGCCAATTTGGACAGGGAAATGAAAAACTGTTTTTT. This rearrangement joins TRBV16 to TRBJ1-4; 8 bases map to TRBD1. Germline lookup yields CDR1 KGHSY and CDR2 FQNENV. The CDR3 has 15 amino acids. V dropped 1 base and J dropped 5; count of bases not matched to a gene: 3.

Regarding this clonotype: One end of the junction fails to match germline, which may point to a read error. The chain combines TRBV5-1 with TRBJ2-2; 7 nucleotides agree with TRBD2. CDR3 size: 13 residues. Germline values: CDR1 SGHRS, CDR2 YFSETQ. CDR3 in amino acids: CASGEGSTGEPFF. CDR3 nucleotides: TGCGCCAGCGGGGAGGGATCCACCGGGGAGCCGTTTTTT.

J is TRBJ1-2 and V is TRBV9; no clear D. V lost 0 bases and J 8 bases, leaving 14 bases between the germline ends. Germline V CDR1 and CDR2: SGDLS, YYNGEE. This CDR3 contains 14 residues. CDR3 sequence reads: CASSVGGTVRGYTF. CDR3 sequence (DNA): TGTGCCAGCAGCGTAGGGGGTACCGTCAGGGGCTACACCTTC.

This clonotype was detected only a few times. The V call is TRBV27, the J call TRBJ2-6; 7 nucleotides align to TRBD1. The CDR3 is 14 residues long. From germline, CDR1 is MNHEY and CDR2 SMNVEV (reference sequence). With V trimmed by 5 bases and J by 4 bases, 2 bases remained unmatched. The DNA of the CDR3 is TGTGCCAGCAGTCAGGGGGTCGGGGCCAACGTCCTGACTTTC. The encoded protein is CASSQGVGANVLTF.

The V and J genes are TRBV12-3 or TRBV12-4 and TRBJ2-7; 7 nucleotides agree with TRBD2. CDR3 length: 12 amino acids. After removal of 6 bases from V and 6 bases from J, the junction contained 5 bases not matched to a gene. The CDR3 protein is CASSQTSTEQYF. As DNA, the CDR3 is TGTGCCAGCAGCCAGACTAGCACCGAGCAGTACTTC.

This chain links TRBV20-1 with TRBJ2-7, with 13 bases identical to TRBD2. Germline lookup yields CDR1 DFQATT and CDR2 SNEGSKA (reference sequence). V shed 1 base and J 5 bases; nucleotides not matched to a gene: 8. The CDR3 is made up of 16 amino acids. As DNA, the CDR3 is TGCAGTGCTAGAGCCGCTGGACTAGCGGGAGAGGACGAGCAGTACTTC. Encoded protein: CSARAAGLAGEDEQYF.

V usage is TRBV5-1 and J usage is TRBJ2-7, with 7 bases fitting TRBD1. This CDR3 contains 14 residues. V dropped 5 bases and J dropped 1; count of bases not matched to a gene: 6. Germline V gives CDR1 SGHRS, CDR2 YFSETQ. The CDR3 DNA is TGCGCCAGCAGACAGGGGACACCTTCCTACGAGCAGTACTTC. It specifies CASRQGTPSYEQYF. The full variable domain, with the rest looked up from reference TRBV5-1 and TRBJ2-7, is KAGVTQTPRYLIKTRGQQVTLSCSPISGHRSVSWYQQTPGQGLQFLFEYFSETQRNKGNFPGRFSGRQFSNSRSEMNVSTLELGDSALYLCASRQGTPSYEQYFGPGTRLTVT.

Remarks on this clonotype: The junction departs from the called germline gene at one end, perhaps through a read error. CDR3 nucleotide sequence: TGCGCCAGCAGCCCTCGGGTTAGCGCTCCGGGCAATGAGCAGTCCTTC. As protein: CASSPRVSAPGNEQSF. The V gene is TRBV4-3, the J gene TRBJ2-1, with a tentative D call TRBD2 (5 bases). Germline V CDR1 and CDR2: LGHNA, YSLEER. CDR3 size: 16 residues.